Below, 31 T cell receptor beta chains from the same sample are listed, as sequenced in a study of blood T cell repertoires in COVID-19. The method was immunoSEQ multiplex PCR; TCRdb's version includes in-frame clones alone and lacks a portion of them. The sample has fewer than 250,000 clones; roughly 81% are singletons. The sample comprised peripheral blood. The receptors were gathered from a man in his forties with acute or convalescent COVID-19.

This chain joins TRBV11-3 and TRBJ2-1; no clear D gene. The length of the CDR3 is 13 residues. The germline V gene encodes CDR1 SGHNT and CDR2 YENEEA. V was clipped by 1 base and J by 6 bases, with 7 bases between them. The CDR3 nucleotides are TGTGCCAGCAGCTTAGGAGAAATCAATGAGCAGTTCTTC. Protein: CASSLGEINEQFF.

The rearrangement joins TRBV4-2 to TRBJ1-1, with TRBD1 matching 7 bases. Germline V gene data show CDR1 as LGHNA and CDR2 as YNFKEQ. Losses at the gene ends were 1 base for V and 3 bases for J; bases not matched to a gene: 2. This CDR3 comprises 14 residues. The CDR3 is CASSQGTGDTEAFF. DNA for the CDR3: TGTGCCAGCAGCCAAGGAACAGGGGACACTGAAGCTTTCTTT.

The chain uses TRBV19 and TRBJ1-6, with a possible D match to TRBD1 (6 bases). The CDR3 covers 16 residues. With 6 bases removed from V and 8 bases from J, the gap between germline ends came to 20 bases. Germline-derived CDR1 and CDR2 are LNHDA and SQIVND (reference sequence). CDR3 protein: CASSDYKNRVDSPLHF. CDR3 sequence (DNA): TGTGCCAGTAGCGACTATAAAAACAGGGTCGATTCACCCCTCCACTTT. The full variable domain, completed using reference TRBV19 and TRBJ1-6, is DGGITQSPKYLFRKEGQNVTLSCEQNLNHDAMYWYRQDPGQGLRLIYYSQIVNDFQKGDIAEGYSVSREKKESFPLTVTSAQKNPTAFYLCASSDYKNRVDSPLHFGNGTRLTVT.

V usage is TRBV4-1 and J usage is TRBJ1-1, with 7 bases aligning to TRBD1. This CDR3 spans 15 amino acids. Germline assignment: CDR1 MGHRA and CDR2 YSYEKL. Trimming cost V 1 base and J 6 bases; bases outside gene matches: 8. In DNA, the CDR3 is TGCGCCAGCAGCCAAGCCGACAGGGAGAGGGCTGAAGCTTTCTTT. This codes for CASSQADRERAEAFF.

This clone has more than one count but fewer than ten. The sample has other DNA sequences that encode this CDR3 too. The rearrangement uses TRBV9 and TRBJ2-5; the match to TRBD2 covers 14 bases. The CDR3 extends over 17 amino acids. V lost 0 bases to trimming and J lost 2 bases; unmatched junction nucleotides: 3. Germline lookup yields CDR1 SGDLS and CDR2 YYNGEE. The CDR3 bases are TGTGCCAGCAGCGTAGGGACTAGCGGGGGGATACAAGAGACCCAGTACTTC. Protein: CASSVGTSGGIQETQYF.

In the case of this clone: Within the sample, other DNA sequences also encode this same CDR3. V usage is TRBV12-3 or TRBV12-4 and J usage is TRBJ1-1; tentatively, D is TRBD1 (5 bases). The V end lost 2 bases, the J end lost 3 bases, and 7 bases lay between the germline ends. CDR3 length: 13 amino acids. The CDR3 nucleotides read TGTGCCAGCAGTTTAAAAGGGGACACTGAAGCTTTCTTT. The encoded protein is CASSLKGDTEAFF.

The chain joins TRBV7-9 to TRBJ1-5, with D uncertain. Germline-derived CDR1 and CDR2 are SEHNR and FQNEAQ (reference sequence). The CDR3 consists of 15 residues. V dropped 2 bases and J dropped 2 bases, with 10 bases sitting between them. The CDR3 DNA follows: TGTGCCAGCAGCTTATCAGAGGGCCGCAATCAGCCCCAGCATTTT. Encoded protein: CASSLSEGRNQPQHF.

The chain combines TRBV2 with TRBJ1-5; unclear D gene. Germline CDR1 is SNHLY and CDR2 is FYNNEI. V was cut by 3 bases and J by 2 bases, with 11 bases left in between. This CDR3 is 15 amino acids long. The CDR3 nucleotides read TGTGCCAGCAGTGAGTACAGTCCGGGCAATCAGCCCCAGCATTTT. As protein: CASSEYSPGNQPQHF. The full variable domain, rest sourced from reference TRBV2 and TRBJ1-5, is EPEVTQTPSHQVTQMGQEVILRCVPISNHLYFYWYRQILGQKVEFLVSFYNNEISEKSEIFDDQFSVERPDGSNFTLKIRSTKLEDSAMYFCASSEYSPGNQPQHFGDGTRLSIL.

The gene calls are TRBV5-1 and TRBJ1-1, with D maybe TRBD1 (6 bases). The CDR3 totals 15 residues. Between the trimmed V and J ends, which lost 2 bases and 4 bases, there was a span of 15 bases. Germline V CDR1 and CDR2: SGHRS, YFSETQ. The CDR3 sequence is CASSFTTGGTTEAFF. The CDR3 DNA reads as TGCGCCAGCAGCTTTACGACAGGAGGTACCACTGAAGCTTTCTTT.

The table lists this clone with a count of one. V gene TRBV6-7 combines with J gene TRBJ2-5, with 10 bases lining up with TRBD2. TRBV6-7 is assigned to the ORF class and has an uncertain function. There are 16 residues in the CDR3. V lost 2 bases and J lost 4; bases outside the gene matches: 7. The CDR3: CASSYPSGGAPETQYF. CDR3 coding DNA: TGTGCCAGCAGTTACCCCAGCGGGGGGGCCCCAGAGACCCAGTACTTC.

This sequence joins TRBV6-2 or TRBV6-3 and TRBJ2-2; D is perhaps TRBD2 (6 bases). V gave up 6 bases and J gave up 5 bases, with 10 bases separating them. The CDR3 contains 13 residues. Germline CDR1 and CDR2: MNHEY and SVGEGT. The chain's CDR3 is CASSNGGTGELFF. CDR3 bases: TGTGCCAGCAGCAACGGGGGTACCGGGGAGCTGTTTTTT.

This sequence joins TRBV6-1 and TRBJ1-6; 10 bases are shared with TRBD1. Germline V lookup: CDR1 MNHNS, CDR2 SASEGT. The CDR3 spans 17 residues. With 1 base clipped from V and 9 bases from J, the junction kept 9 bases outside the gene matches. In DNA, the CDR3 is TGTGCCAGCAGTGAAGGACAGGGGGCTATTTCAAGTTCACCCCTCCACTTT. It codes for CASSEGQGAISSSPLHF.

The gene calls are TRBV18 and TRBJ2-7; D gene unclear. This CDR3 is 13 amino acids long. V dropped 0 bases and J dropped 3 bases, with 6 bases sitting between them. Germline values: CDR1 KGHSH, CDR2 LQKENI. The CDR3 region is CASSPPANYEQYF. The DNA for the CDR3 is TGTGCCAGCTCACCACCAGCCAACTACGAGCAGTACTTC.

This chain links TRBV3-1 (or the pseudogene TRBV3-2) with TRBJ2-2; D gene unclear. CDR3 length: 16 amino acids. Trimming stripped 1 base from V and 5 bases from J, with 14 bases between. CDR1 and CDR2 (germline): LGHDT, YNNKEL (reference sequence). Here the CDR3 reads CASSQVRGYRTGELFF. In DNA form, the CDR3 reads TGTGCCAGCAGCCAAGTTCGAGGTTATAGGACCGGGGAGCTGTTTTTT.

J is TRBJ2-2 and V is TRBV7-9; the D is unclear. Trimming removed 5 bases from V and 7 bases from J, with 14 bases in between. The CDR3 loop spans 14 amino acids. CDR1 is SEHNR and CDR2 is FQNEAQ in the germline V gene (reference sequence). The CDR3 here is CASSPDPAGGELFF. The CDR3 DNA reads TGTGCCAGCAGCCCGGATCCGGCAGGCGGGGAGCTGTTTTTT.

The rearrangement links TRBV19 to TRBJ1-2, with D hard to call. The CDR3 sequence is 17 residues long. With 4 bases removed from V and 4 bases from J, the gap between germline ends came to 22 bases. From germline, CDR1 is LNHDA and CDR2 SQIVND (reference sequence). The CDR3 loop reads CASSSPVSIRSGYGYTF. As DNA, the CDR3 is TGTGCCAGTAGTAGCCCCGTCTCTATACGATCGGGCTATGGCTACACCTTC.

This rearrangement joins TRBV11-1 to TRBJ1-1; D is unclear. There are 14 residues in the CDR3. The V end was cut by 4 bases, the J end by 1 base, with 10 bases between. Germline lookup yields CDR1 SGHAT and CDR2 FQDESV (reference sequence). DNA for the CDR3: TGTGCCAGCAGCTCCCGAACAACGAACACTGAAGCTTTCTTT. Translating gives CASSSRTTNTEAFF.

This chain joins TRBV28 and TRBJ1-5; TRBD1 is a possible D gene (6 bases). Trimming shortened V by 7 bases and J by 2 bases, and 12 bases separated the two germline ends. This CDR3 has 14 residues. Germline CDR1 is MDHEN and CDR2 is SYDVKM. The DNA of the CDR3 is TGTGCCAGCATCGGGGACAACCGCAATCAGCCCCAGCATTTT. Translation gives CASIGDNRNQPQHF.

This sequence joins TRBV10-2 and TRBJ1-5, with D possibly TRBD1 on 6 matching bases. The CDR3 runs to 15 residues. V gave up 3 bases and J gave up 3 bases, with 12 bases separating them. Germline-derived CDR1 and CDR2 are WSHSY and SAAADI. The CDR3 DNA reads TGCGCCAGCAGTGACCTCGGGGGGCACAATCAGCCCCAGCATTTT. It is translated as CASSDLGGHNQPQHF.

The chain is built from TRBV5-6 and TRBJ2-4, with D uncertain. The CDR3 totals 15 residues. V lost 2 bases and J 8 bases, leaving 17 bases between the germline ends. In germline, CDR1 is SGHDT, CDR2 YYEEEE. Written as DNA, the CDR3 is TGTGCCAGCAGCTTTGATGCCGGGTTGGGTGACATTCAGTACTTC. It is translated as CASSFDAGLGDIQYF. The whole variable domain, filled in from reference TRBV5-6 and TRBJ2-4, reads DAGVTQSPTHLIKTRGQQVTLRCSPKSGHDTVSWYQQALGQGPQFIFQYYEEEERQRGNFPDRFSGHQFPNYSSELNVNALLLGDSALYLCASSFDAGLGDIQYFGAGTRLSVL.

Here the CDR3 reads CASSPSTGADTQYF. CDR3 DNA: TGTGCCAGCAGCCCCTCAACGGGGGCAGATACGCAGTATTTT. The rearrangement joins TRBV5-6 to TRBJ2-3, with D possibly matching TRBD2 (6 bases). The CDR3 is made up of 14 amino acids. Germline loops: CDR1 SGHDT, CDR2 YYEEEE. Trimming took 4 bases from V and 4 from J, leaving 13 bases between them.

The chain uses TRBV2 and TRBJ1-2, with D tentatively TRBD1 (6 bases). The V gene lost 2 bases and the J gene lost 4 bases, with 11 bases spanning the gap. Germline V gene lookup returns CDR1 SNHLY and CDR2 FYNNEI. The CDR3 contains 14 residues. CDR3 sequence reads: CASSERGGPYGYTF. In DNA, the CDR3 is TGTGCCAGCAGTGAACGCGGGGGGCCCTATGGCTACACCTTC.

The rearrangement uses TRBV7-8 and TRBJ2-3, with 10 positions matching TRBD2. Germline loops: CDR1 SGHVS, CDR2 FQNEAQ. CDR3 length equals 18 residues. Trimming at V came to 5 bases and at J to 0 bases, leaving 11 bases not matched to a gene. This CDR3 is CASSLRLTSGSSTDTQYF. In DNA, the CDR3 is TGTGCCAGCAGCCTACGCCTGACTAGCGGGTCTAGCACAGATACGCAGTATTTT. The full variable domain, completed using reference TRBV7-8 and TRBJ2-3, is GAGVSQSPRYKVAKRGQDVALRCDPISGHVSLFWYQQALGQGPEFLTYFQNEAQLDKSGLPSDRFFAERPEGSVSTLKIQRTQQEDSAVYLCASSLRLTSGSSTDTQYFGPGTRLTVL.

V and J are TRBV6-6 and TRBJ1-2; D is possibly TRBD1 (5 bases). Germline CDR1 and CDR2: MNHNY and SVGAGI (reference sequence). The CDR3 has 12 residues. V lost 2 bases and J lost 6, with 7 bases in between. CDR3 nucleotides: TGTGCCAGCAGTTACGACAGTGATGGCTACACCTTC. It is translated as CASSYDSDGYTF.

This clone was picked up a small number of times. The chain recombines TRBV30 with TRBJ1-6; perhaps TRBD1 as D (6 bases). Germline values: CDR1 GTSNPN, CDR2 SVGIG (reference sequence). The CDR3 contains 14 residues. The CDR3 sequence: CAISSQGNNSPLHF. CDR3 sequence (DNA): TGTGCTATTTCCTCACAGGGCAATAATTCACCCCTCCACTTT. Full variable domain (rest looked up from reference TRBV30 and TRBJ1-6): SQTIHQWPATLVQPVGSPLSLECTVEGTSNPNLYWYRQAAGRGLQLLFYSVGIGQISSEVPQNLSASRPQDRQFILSSKKLLLSDSGFYLCAISSQGNNSPLHFGNGTRLTVT.

The chain combines TRBV6-5 with TRBJ2-5, with 8 nucleotides matching TRBD2. The V segment lost 5 bases and the J segment 7 bases; nucleotides outside the gene matches: 6. This CDR3 is 13 amino acids long. Germline CDR1 MNHEY, CDR2 SVGAGI. This chain's CDR3 is CASSQTSVGTQYF. CDR3 DNA sequence: TGTGCCAGCAGTCAGACTAGCGTGGGGACCCAGTACTTC.

The chain employs TRBV4-2 and TRBJ1-5, with 8 nucleotides matching TRBD1. The CDR3 consists of 17 residues. The V gene's germline CDR1 is LGHNA and CDR2 YNFKEQ. The trim removed 0 bases at V and 6 bases at J, leaving 10 bases unmatched. In nucleotides, the CDR3 is TGTGCCAGCAGCCAAGAATTAACTCGGACAGGGATTCAGCCCCAGCATTTT. Translation: CASSQELTRTGIQPQHF.

The chain recombines TRBV5-6 with TRBJ1-1, with TRBD1 matching 7 bases. CDR3 length: 16 residues. CDR1 and CDR2 from the germline V gene are SGHDT and YYEEEE. The V and J ends lost 4 bases and 2 bases, in that order; junction bases with no gene match: 11. The CDR3 DNA reads TGTGCCAGCAGCCTCATGGACAGGAGGGCTAACACTGAAGCTTTCTTT. This translates into CASSLMDRRANTEAFF. The whole variable domain, filled in from reference TRBV5-6 and TRBJ1-1, reads DAGVTQSPTHLIKTRGQQVTLRCSPKSGHDTVSWYQQALGQGPQFIFQYYEEEERQRGNFPDRFSGHQFPNYSSELNVNALLLGDSALYLCASSLMDRRANTEAFFGQGTRLTVV.

This sequence joins TRBV28 and TRBJ1-3; D might be TRBD1 (6 bases). Trimming took off 4 bases at V and 4 bases at J, with 17 bases between the two ends. Germline V CDR1 and CDR2: MDHEN, SYDVKM. CDR3 length: 16 residues. CDR3 amino acids: CASSSPQQGRGNTIYF. In nucleotides, the CDR3 is TGTGCCAGCAGTTCCCCACAACAGGGAAGGGGAAACACCATATATTTT.

This chain connects TRBV5-1 to TRBJ1-6; 8 positions match TRBD1. CDR3 length: 13 amino acids. Germline trimming cut 5 bases from V and 6 bases from J; bases unmatched to any gene: 1. The germline gives CDR1 SGHRS, CDR2 YFSETQ. The CDR3 sequence: CASRTGVNSPLHF. DNA of the CDR3: TGCGCCAGCAGGACAGGGGTTAATTCACCCCTCCACTTT.

This chain links TRBV7-2 with TRBJ2-7, with a weak D call TRBD2 (5 bases). Trimming took off 5 bases at V and 6 bases at J, with 17 bases between the two ends. The CDR3 is made up of 14 amino acids. Germline-derived CDR1 and CDR2 are SGHTA and FQGNSA. CDR3 in DNA: TGTGCCAGCAGCCCCCGGGGTAGAAAGGGCGAGCAGTACTTC. Translation gives CASSPRGRKGEQYF.